The next 18 T cell receptor beta chains were all read from a single sample in a study of blood T cell repertoires in COVID-19. The repertoire was sequenced with immunoSEQ multiplex PCR; TCRdb's copy has only in-frame clones and lacks some. The sample has roughly 150,000 clones; 65% to 80% are singletons. The sequenced sample was PBMCs or T cells enriched from blood (not recorded which). Receptor source: a woman in her 70s in a cohort exposed to, infected with or recovered from COVID-19 (not recorded which).

This clone was observed once. The rearrangement joins TRBV28 to TRBJ1-5; D unresolved. The V gene lost 6 bases and the J gene lost 4 bases, with 4 bases spanning the gap. The germline gives CDR1 MDHEN, CDR2 SYDVKM. CDR3 size: 11 residues. CDR3 protein: CASSRNQPQHF. Here the CDR3 DNA reads TGTGCCAGCAGCCGTAATCAGCCCCAGCATTTT.

CDR3: CATRDRGHGYTF. The CDR3 bases are TGTGCCACCCGCGACAGGGGGCATGGCTACACCTTC. The rearrangement uses TRBV28 and TRBJ1-2, with 10 positions matching TRBD1. CDR3 length equals 12 residues. The J segment lost 6 bases and the V segment lost 10 bases, leaving 5 bases of the junction unmatched. Germline V gene data show CDR1 as MDHEN and CDR2 as SYDVKM.

The V and J genes are TRBV12-5 and TRBJ2-5, with TRBD1 matching 9 bases. Looked up from germline, CDR1 is LGHNT and CDR2 is FRNRAP. With V trimmed by 6 bases and J by 10 bases, 15 bases remained unmatched. The CDR3 is 15 amino acids. CDR3 in DNA: TGTGCTAGTGGCCCGGGACAGGGTGTATGGCGGGACCAGTACTTC. Its protein is CASGPGQGVWRDQYF. Full variable domain (missing parts from reference TRBV12-5 and TRBJ2-5): DARVTQTPRHKVTEMGQEVTMRCQPILGHNTVFWYRQTMMQGLELLAYFRNRAPLDDSGMPKDRFSAEMPDATLATLKIQPSEPRDSAVYFCASGPGQGVWRDQYFGPGTRLLVL.

The chain uses TRBV5-5 and TRBJ2-1; 8 bases are a match to TRBD1. Trimming removed 4 bases from V and 7 bases from J; junction bases left unmatched: 13. The germline V gene encodes CDR1 SGHKS and CDR2 YYEKEE (reference sequence). The CDR3 runs 16 residues. The CDR3 here is CASSLSGQDTWNEQFF. CDR3 sequence (DNA): TGTGCCAGCAGCCTGTCGGGACAGGACACGTGGAATGAGCAGTTCTTC. Supplemented by reference TRBV5-5 and TRBJ2-1, the full variable domain reads DAGVTQSPTHLIKTRGQQVTLRCSPISGHKSVSWYQQVLGQGPQFIFQYYEKEERGRGNFPDRFSARQFPNYSSELNVNALLLGDSALYLCASSLSGQDTWNEQFFGPGTRLTVL.

This rearrangement joins TRBV10-2 to TRBJ2-5; no firm D call. The germline CDR1 and CDR2 sequences are WSHSY and SAAADI. The ends were cut back, 3 bases at V and 5 bases at J, with 7 bases in the middle. CDR3 length: 12 residues. This CDR3 reads CASSDLWETQYF. The DNA of the CDR3 is TGCGCCAGCAGTGACCTATGGGAGACCCAGTACTTC.

The V and J genes are TRBV18 and TRBJ2-3; the match to TRBD2 covers 9 bases. Losses at the gene ends were 0 bases for V and 5 bases for J; bases not matched to a gene: 6. This CDR3 region has 16 residues. The germline gives CDR1 KGHSH, CDR2 LQKENI. The CDR3 loop is CASSPPLGLALDTQYF. The CDR3 nucleotides are TGTGCCAGCTCACCACCTCTAGGACTAGCGCTAGATACGCAGTATTTT. Full variable domain (missing parts from reference TRBV18 and TRBJ2-3): NAGVMQNPRHLVRRRGQEARLRCSPMKGHSHVYWYRQLPEEGLKFMVYLQKENIIDESGMPKERFSAEFPKEGPSILRIQQVVRGDSAAYFCASSPPLGLALDTQYFGPGTRLTVL.

This clone was counted between two and nine times. V and J are TRBV2 and TRBJ1-6; D is undetermined. The CDR3 loop spans 12 amino acids. Germline lookup yields CDR1 SNHLY and CDR2 FYNNEI. V was clipped by 6 bases and J by 5 bases, with 5 bases between them. CDR3 loop: CASRGDNSPLHF. The CDR3 DNA reads TGTGCCAGCAGGGGAGATAATTCACCCCTCCACTTT.

This chain joins TRBV21-1 and TRBJ2-3; the D segment call TRBD2 is taken from the table without a DNA check. TRBV21-1 is noted as a pseudogene. This CDR3 spans 16 amino acids. CDR3 sequence (DNA): TGTGCCAGCAGCAAACCTGCGACTCCACAGATACGGGGGCAGTATTTT. Translated, it gives CASSKPATPQIRGQYF.

The chain employs TRBV28 and TRBJ1-2; D might be TRBD1 (6 bases). Germline V CDR1 and CDR2: MDHEN, SYDVKM. Trimming stripped 5 bases from V and 7 bases from J, with 14 bases between. This CDR3 is 13 amino acids long. Here the CDR3 reads CASSRGGAGGYTF. The CDR3 bases are TGTGCCAGCAGTCGTGGGGGGGCGGGTGGCTACACCTTC.

Only one count was recorded for this clone. This chain joins TRBV18 and TRBJ2-2; 10 bases line up with TRBD2. Germline V gene data show CDR1 as KGHSH and CDR2 as LQKENI. This CDR3 region has 17 residues. The V segment lost 1 base and the J segment 8 bases; nucleotides outside the gene matches: 10. CDR3 sequence (DNA): TGTGCCAGCTCACCACAGATGACTAGCGGGCCTTTTGGGGAGCTGTTTTTT. The encoded protein is CASSPQMTSGPFGELFF.

The J gene is TRBJ1-3, the V gene TRBV21-1. TRBV21-1 is given as a pseudogene. CDR3 length equals 18 residues. This CDR3 reads CASSKEGARDSSGNTIYF. CDR3 nucleotides: TGTGCCAGCAGCAAGGAGGGAGCCAGAGACAGCTCTGGAAACACCATATATTTT.

The rearrangement links TRBV2 to TRBJ1-2, with D hard to call. The CDR3 spans 12 residues. V was pared by 2 bases and J by 7 bases, with 8 bases between. Germline assignment: CDR1 SNHLY and CDR2 FYNNEI. The CDR3 nucleotides read TGTGCCAGCAGTGAAAAGCGAAGTGGCTACACCTTC. Translated, it gives CASSEKRSGYTF.

In nucleotides, the CDR3 is TGCGCCAGCAGCACCGGGACACACCAAGAGACCCAGTACTTC. Its protein is CASSTGTHQETQYF. V and J are TRBV5-1 and TRBJ2-5, with a possible D match to TRBD1 (6 bases). The germline gives CDR1 SGHRS, CDR2 YFSETQ. Trimming left V 4 bases short and J 0 bases short, with 10 bases between. The CDR3 sequence is 14 residues long.

The gene calls are TRBV13 and TRBJ2-1, with D tentatively TRBD2 (5 bases). This CDR3 contains 14 residues. V was cut by 0 bases and J by 5 bases, with 8 bases left in between. The germline gives CDR1 PRHDT, CDR2 FYEKMQ (reference sequence). CDR3 nucleotide sequence: TGTGCCAGCAGCTTAGGGACTACAAACAATGAGCAGTTCTTC. This codes for CASSLGTTNNEQFF.

This chain links TRBV2 with TRBJ1-1; 7 positions match TRBD1. Per the germline V gene, CDR1 is SNHLY and CDR2 is FYNNEI. This CDR3 has 15 amino acids. The J segment lost 1 base and the V segment lost 4 bases, leaving 6 bases of the junction unmatched. CDR3 loop: CASSGQGVKNTEAFF. For the CDR3, the DNA is TGTGCCAGCAGTGGACAGGGAGTGAAGAACACTGAAGCTTTCTTT.

The V gene is TRBV27, the J gene TRBJ2-2; D not certain. The CDR3 covers 14 residues. V dropped 2 bases and J dropped 4 bases, with 8 bases sitting between them. Germline V gene sequence: CDR1 MNHEY, CDR2 SMNVEV (reference sequence). The CDR3 loop is CASSLVGSTGELFF. The CDR3 DNA reads TGTGCCAGCAGTTTAGTCGGTTCCACCGGGGAGCTGTTTTTT.

The table lists this clone with a count of one. This sequence joins TRBV10-1 and TRBJ2-7; 7 bases map to TRBD1. Per germline, CDR1 WNHNN and CDR2 SYGVQD (reference sequence). This CDR3 contains 15 residues. Trimming removed 0 bases from V and 2 bases from J; junction bases left unmatched: 4. CDR3 loop: CASSESGQPTYEQYF. The DNA for the CDR3 is TGCGCCAGCAGTGAGTCGGGACAGCCGACCTACGAGCAGTACTTC.

The rearrangement joins TRBV7-9 to TRBJ2-7, with 8 bases that match TRBD2. The CDR3 covers 17 residues. The germline V gene encodes CDR1 SEHNR and CDR2 FQNEAQ (reference sequence). The V and J ends lost 2 bases and 2 bases, in that order; junction bases with no gene match: 11. CDR3 sequence reads: CASSLPEGAGVPYEQYF. CDR3 coding DNA: TGTGCCAGCAGCTTACCAGAGGGAGCGGGAGTCCCCTACGAGCAGTACTTC.